These T cell receptor beta chains were read from a single sample in a study of blood T cell repertoires in COVID-19. Sequenced by immunoSEQ multiplex PCR; TCRdb stores in-frame clones only, minus some. Here the sample spans under 40,000 clones, approximately 91% being singletons. The sequencing input was peripheral blood. The receptor set was obtained from a human donor in a cohort sampled during active COVID-19. The CDR3 runs from the conserved cysteine through the conserved F or W. Each record gives: CDR3 protein, CDR3 DNA, D gene, J gene, clone size, V gene, CDR3 length. The D gene is left open where the match is weak. Only some rows state a clone size, as once, few, many or a class for expanded clones.

CASSPTTSGTGANVLTF TGTGCCAGCTCACCAACGACTAGCGGCACGGGGGCCAACGTCCTGACTTTC TRBD2 TRBJ2-6 few TRBV18 17
CASSSLSGGSHNEQFF TGTGCCAGCAGCTCGCTATCGGGGGGCTCTCACAATGAGCAGTTCTTC NA TRBJ2-1 NA TRBV7-9 16
CAWSVGRGDQPQHF TGTGCCTGGAGTGTAGGCAGGGGGGATCAGCCCCAGCATTTT TRBD1 TRBJ1-5 NA TRBV30 14
CASSSSGSVNEQYF TGTGCCAGCAGTTCTAGCGGGAGCGTCAACGAGCAGTACTTC TRBD2 TRBJ2-7 NA TRBV6-5 14
CASSPTGGAFTEAFF TGTGCCAGCAGCCCAACAGGGGGGGCCTTCACTGAAGCTTTCTTT TRBD1 TRBJ1-1 NA TRBV9 15
CSASGGLAAEQFF TGCAGTGCTAGTGGCGGACTAGCCGCAGAGCAGTTCTTC TRBD2 TRBJ2-1 NA TRBV20-1 13
CASSSKGQGSTGELFF TGCGCCAGCAGCTCCAAGGGACAGGGGAGCACCGGGGAGCTGTTTTTT TRBD1 TRBJ2-2 NA TRBV5-1 16
CASSLAKGGMNTEAFF TGTGCCAGCAGCTTGGCCAAGGGGGGGATGAACACTGAAGCTTTCTTT NA TRBJ1-1 few TRBV5-4 16
CASSRLTGTGAYNEQFF TGCGCCAGCAGCCGCCTAACGGGGACAGGGGCCTACAATGAGCAGTTCTTC TRBD1 TRBJ2-1 NA TRBV4-1 17
CASSFTYGTSGLAKNIQYF TGTGCCAGCAGTTTTACCTACGGGACTAGCGGGTTAGCCAAAAACATTCAGTACTTC TRBD2 TRBJ2-4 once TRBV6-2/TRBV6-3 19
CASSLTSSLYEQYF TGTGCCAGTAGTTTAACTAGCTCACTCTACGAGCAGTACTTC NA TRBJ2-7 NA TRBV19 14
CASKGGTSGFYNEQFF TGTGCCAGCAAGGGTGGGACTAGCGGCTTCTACAATGAGCAGTTCTTC TRBD2 TRBJ2-1 once TRBV2 16
CASSRPDSEQYF TGTGCCAGCAGCCGCCCTGACAGCGAGCAGTACTTC NA TRBJ2-7 NA TRBV6-2/TRBV6-3 12
CASSSGLAYEQYF TGTGCCAGCAGTTCAGGACTAGCCTACGAGCAGTACTTC TRBD2 TRBJ2-7 NA TRBV27 13
CASSSKTGGEYTEAFF TGTGCCAGCAGCTCAAAGACAGGGGGTGAGTACACTGAAGCTTTCTTT TRBD1 TRBJ1-1 NA TRBV5-4 16
CASSQGQLGPTSPLHF TGCGCCAGCAGCCAAGGCCAACTGGGCCCTACTTCACCCCTCCACTTT NA TRBJ1-6 once TRBV4-1 16
CASSAGGQGANQPQHF TGTGCCAGCAGTGCGGGGGGCCAGGGGGCAAATCAGCCCCAGCATTTT TRBD1 TRBJ1-5 NA TRBV6-1 16
CSVEGTGGAYNEQFF TGCAGCGTTGAAGGTACAGGGGGCGCCTACAATGAGCAGTTCTTC TRBD1 TRBJ2-1 NA TRBV29-1 15
CASSPDSSRRAFF TGTGCCAGCAGCCCCGATAGCTCGCGTAGAGCTTTCTTT NA TRBJ1-1 once TRBV6-2/TRBV6-3 13
CASSQDPGGIEQYF TGCGCCAGCAGCCAAGACCCAGGGGGCATCGAGCAGTACTTC TRBD1 TRBJ2-7 NA TRBV4-3 14
CASSPGQGALNTEAFF TGTGCCAGCAGCCCGGGACAGGGGGCCCTCAACACTGAAGCTTTCTTT TRBD1 TRBJ1-1 NA TRBV28 16
CASSESAGSAGELFF TGCGCCAGCAGTGAGTCGGCAGGATCCGCCGGGGAGCTGTTTTTT NA TRBJ2-2 NA TRBV10-2 15
CASRLGAVARDSPLHF TGTGCAAGTCGCTTAGGCGCGGTCGCCAGGGATTCACCCCTCCACTTT NA TRBJ1-6 NA TRBV12-2 16
CASSQATGFYTDTQYF TGCGCCAGCAGCCAAGCGACAGGATTTTACACAGATACGCAGTATTTT NA TRBJ2-3 NA TRBV4-1 16
CASSQRLADYNEQFF TGTGCCAGCAGCCAGAGGCTAGCGGACTACAATGAGCAGTTCTTC TRBD2 TRBJ2-1 NA TRBV7-2 15
CASSYYRGNEKLFF TGTGCCAGCAGTTACTACAGGGGAAATGAAAAACTGTTTTTT TRBD1 TRBJ1-4 once TRBV6-5 14
CASSNSGTYGYTF TGTGCCAGCAGCAATTCCGGTACCTATGGCTACACCTTC NA TRBJ1-2 NA TRBV11-2 13
CASSQDVAVKNIQYF TGCGCCAGCAGCCAAGATGTGGCAGTCAAAAACATTCAGTACTTC NA TRBJ2-4 NA TRBV4-3 15
CASSFDRGHREKLFF TGTGCCAGCAGCTTCGACAGGGGGCATCGGGAAAAACTGTTTTTT TRBD1 TRBJ1-4 NA TRBV7-2 15
CASSLDVTSGPNEQFF TGTGCCAGCAGCTTAGATGTGACTAGCGGCCCCAATGAGCAGTTCTTC TRBD2 TRBJ2-1 NA TRBV11-2 16
CASSYSGSQGPKAFF TGTGCCAGCAGTTACTCGGGGTCACAGGGGCCGAAAGCTTTCTTT TRBD1 TRBJ1-1 NA TRBV6-5 15
CASSLSFGGTGFYGYTF TGTGCCAGCAGTTTATCGTTTGGGGGGACGGGGTTCTATGGCTACACCTTC NA TRBJ1-2 NA TRBV27 17
CASSQTVGARTDTQYF TGCGCCAGCAGCCAGACGGTAGGGGCGAGAACAGATACGCAGTATTTT NA TRBJ2-3 NA TRBV5-1 16
CASSFSGRATDTQYF TGTGCCAGCAGCTTCAGCGGGAGGGCCACAGATACGCAGTATTTT TRBD2 TRBJ2-3 NA TRBV11-2 15
CSVARGQGTEAFF TGCAGCGTTGCCCGGGGACAGGGCACTGAAGCTTTCTTT TRBD1 TRBJ1-1 NA TRBV29-1 13
CAISGGRNYEQYF TGTGCCATCAGTGGGGGGCGGAACTACGAGCAGTACTTC NA TRBJ2-7 NA TRBV10-3 13
CAWSRSYEQYF TGTGCCTGGAGCCGCTCCTACGAGCAGTACTTC NA TRBJ2-7 once TRBV30 11
CASSLTAVQGGSPLHF TGTGCCAGCAGCTTAACAGCGGTGCAGGGAGGATCACCCCTCCACTTT NA TRBJ1-6 NA TRBV7-2 16
CASSLGGPSYEQYF TGTGCCAGCAGCTTAGGGGGCCCCTCCTACGAGCAGTACTTC NA TRBJ2-7 NA TRBV7-2 14
CSAGFPPGQGFHEQYF TGCAGCGCTGGATTCCCCCCGGGACAGGGCTTCCACGAGCAGTACTTC TRBD1 TRBJ2-7 NA TRBV29-1 16
CASSLVESQPQHF TGTGCCAGCAGCTTAGTGGAGAGTCAGCCCCAGCATTTT NA TRBJ1-5 NA TRBV7-2 13
CASSERQGGVYEQYF TGTGCCAGCAGTGAGCGACAGGGGGGGGTTTACGAGCAGTACTTC TRBD1 TRBJ2-7 NA TRBV6-4 15
CASSFGRGSYEQYF TGTGCCAGCAGCTTCGGCAGGGGGTCCTACGAGCAGTACTTC TRBD1 TRBJ2-7 NA TRBV7-6 14
CASSQDISYEQYF TGTGCCAGCAGCCAAGACATCTCCTACGAGCAGTACTTC NA TRBJ2-7 NA TRBV3-1/TRBV3-2 13
CASSLGTGHEQYF TGTGCCAGCAGTTTAGGGACAGGGCACGAGCAGTACTTC TRBD1 TRBJ2-7 NA TRBV27 13
CASSPLQATRSYNSPLHF TGTGCCAGCTCACCCCTCCAGGCGACCCGCTCCTATAATTCACCCCTCCACTTT NA TRBJ1-6 NA TRBV18 18
CASSRTGPYGYTF TGTGCCAGCAGCCGGACAGGACCTTATGGCTACACCTTC TRBD1 TRBJ1-2 NA TRBV5-6 13
CASSPRVLLAKNIQYF TGTGCCAGCAGTCCCCGCGTACTACTAGCCAAAAACATTCAGTACTTC NA TRBJ2-4 NA TRBV27 16